This T cell receptor beta chain was identified during a study of blood T cell repertoires in COVID-19. Study-wide context: Collection of acute and convalescent COVID-19 samples took place in the United States, Italy and Spain.

TCRdb's copy holds only in-frame clones and misses some; the assay was immunoSEQ multiplex PCR. The sample yields around 220,000 clones, roughly nine tenths seen once. Germline CDR1 is SGHTA and CDR2 is FQGNSA. V was pared by 5 bases and J by 4 bases, with 8 bases of the junction left unmatched. This CDR3 has 15 residues. Researchers sorted participants into cohorts using their self-reported clinical history. The sequenced sample consisted of PBMCs or T cells enriched from blood (not recorded which). V gene TRBV7-2 combines with J gene TRBJ1-1, with 9 nucleotides matching TRBD1. The receptor was isolated from a young woman with acute COVID-19. The CDR3 sequence is CASSTHRGRATEAFF. In DNA form, the CDR3 reads TGTGCCAGCAGCACCCACAGGGGGCGCGCCACTGAAGCTTTCTTT.